The 29 T cell receptor beta chains in this list originate from one sample, sequenced in a study of blood T cell repertoires in COVID-19. Profiling relied on immunoSEQ multiplex PCR, and the TCRdb table lists in-frame clones only, not all of them. The table includes under 200,000 clones, around four fifths detected once. Sequences were obtained from peripheral blood. The source is a man in his 70s who had recovered from COVID-19.

The CDR3 reads CASSLYQTYLEQYF. As DNA, the CDR3 is TGTGCCAGCAGCTTGTATCAAACCTACTTGGAGCAGTACTTC. This sequence joins TRBV5-6 and TRBJ2-7; D unclear. V lost 1 base, J lost 7 bases, and 15 bases lay in between. Germline V gene lookup returns CDR1 SGHDT and CDR2 YYEEEE. The CDR3 has 14 residues.

CDR3 region: CASSQVAFSYEQYF. In DNA form, the CDR3 reads TGCGCCAGCAGCCAAGTAGCCTTTTCCTACGAGCAGTACTTC. This chain connects TRBV4-1 to TRBJ2-7; D remains ambiguous. The CDR3 covers 14 residues. Trimming shortened V by 1 base and J by 1 base, and 8 bases separated the two germline ends. The germline V gene has CDR1 MGHRA and CDR2 YSYEKL.

The CDR3 here is CASSPQGHEQFF. CDR3 in DNA: TGTGCCAGCAGTCCCCAGGGGCATGAGCAGTTCTTC. The chain uses TRBV6-2 or TRBV6-3 and TRBJ2-1, with D possibly TRBD1 on 6 matching bases. Trimming took off 5 bases at V and 8 bases at J, with 10 bases between the two ends. The length of the CDR3 is 12 residues. Germline loops: CDR1 MNHEY, CDR2 SVGEGT.

In this sample, this clone turned up a few times. Written as DNA, the CDR3 is TGCAGTGCTAGTGGACGGGACTCTAGGCGGGACATTCAGTACTTC. The encoded protein is CSASGRDSRRDIQYF. The chain links TRBV20-1 to TRBJ2-4; D is possibly TRBD2 (6 bases). The CDR3 covers 15 residues. Germline CDR1 reads DFQATT; CDR2 reads SNEGSKA (reference sequence). Trimming pared 3 bases from V and 8 bases from J, leaving 20 bases between.

V is TRBV15 and J is TRBJ2-3; 11 nucleotides align to TRBD2. Germline V lookup: CDR1 LNHNV, CDR2 YYDKDF (reference sequence). The CDR3 consists of 14 residues. V was pared by 4 bases and J by 6 bases, with 3 bases of the junction left unmatched. CDR3 DNA sequence: TGTGCCACCAGCATAGCGGGAGGGCCTGATACGCAGTATTTT. Encoded protein: CATSIAGGPDTQYF.

The rearrangement joins TRBV19 to TRBJ1-5; D uncertain. The CDR3 is 12 amino acids. CDR1 is LNHDA and CDR2 is SQIVND in the germline V gene (reference sequence). V lost 6 bases and J lost 9, with 12 bases in between. The CDR3 DNA reads as TGTGCCAGTAGCCCGCGGGTGGGGCCCCAGCATTTT. Translated, it gives CASSPRVGPQHF.

This clone occurred a few times. The CDR3 sequence is CASSQDRDSYTGELFF. DNA of the CDR3: TGCGCCAGCAGCCAAGATCGGGACTCTTACACCGGGGAGCTGTTTTTT. The chain employs TRBV4-3 and TRBJ2-2; tentatively, D is TRBD2 (6 bases). V dropped 0 bases and J dropped 3 bases, with 11 bases sitting between them. Per the germline V gene, CDR1 is LGHNA and CDR2 is YSLEER. The CDR3 contains 16 residues.

J is TRBJ2-5 and V is TRBV29-1, with 7 bases fitting TRBD1. Per the germline V gene, CDR1 is SQVTM and CDR2 is ANQGSEA. This CDR3 region has 10 residues. V shed 8 bases, J shed 5 bases, and the junction held 2 bases outside the gene matches. CDR3 sequence: CSFRGETQYF. The CDR3 region has the DNA TGCAGCTTCAGGGGGGAGACCCAGTACTTC.

J is TRBJ2-5 and V is TRBV18; possibly TRBD2 for D (6 bases). Germline loops: CDR1 KGHSH, CDR2 LQKENI. The CDR3 has 15 residues. Trimming cost V 2 bases and J 2 bases, with 12 bases left between them. The CDR3: CASSPRRDLQETQYF. CDR3 sequence (DNA): TGTGCCAGCTCACCAAGGCGGGATCTGCAAGAGACCCAGTACTTC. Supplemented by reference TRBV18 and TRBJ2-5, the full variable domain reads NAGVMQNPRHLVRRRGQEARLRCSPMKGHSHVYWYRQLPEEGLKFMVYLQKENIIDESGMPKERFSAEFPKEGPSILRIQQVVRGDSAAYFCASSPRRDLQETQYFGPGTRLLVL.

This chain connects TRBV6-5 to TRBJ2-3; possible D gene TRBD1, 6 bases. Germline V CDR1 and CDR2: MNHEY, SVGAGI. The CDR3 spans 12 residues. V gave up 7 bases and J gave up 6 bases, with 11 bases separating them. CDR3 DNA sequence: TGTGCCAGCACCGAGAGGGGGGATACGCAGTATTTT. Residues: CASTERGDTQYF.

V is TRBV6-5 and J is TRBJ2-7; D perhaps matches TRBD1 (6 bases). Trimming cost V 5 bases and J 1 base, with 15 bases left between them. This CDR3 has 15 residues. Germline CDR1 is MNHEY and CDR2 is SVGAGI. CDR3 sequence (DNA): TGTGCCAGCAGTCCACAGGGTAGAGGGTCCTACGAGCAGTACTTC. Its translation: CASSPQGRGSYEQYF.

The genes are TRBV11-3 and TRBJ2-3; 10 bases fit TRBD1. The CDR3 is 17 amino acids. Germline-derived CDR1 and CDR2 are SGHNT and YENEEA. V gave up 1 base and J gave up 2 bases; unmatched junction bases: 6. CDR3: CASSLASGTGDTDTQYF. In DNA form, the CDR3 reads TGTGCCAGCAGCTTAGCATCCGGGACAGGGGACACAGATACGCAGTATTTT.

This chain links TRBV7-9 with TRBJ2-1, with TRBD2 matching 11 bases. V lost 4 bases to trimming and J lost 1 base; unmatched junction nucleotides: 0. CDR3 size: 15 residues. In germline, CDR1 is SEHNR, CDR2 FQNEAQ (reference sequence). The CDR3 is CASSSSGRSYNEQFF. The CDR3, as DNA: TGTGCCAGCAGCTCTAGCGGGAGGTCCTACAATGAGCAGTTCTTC.

This chain connects TRBV27 to TRBJ2-1, with 8 bases lining up with TRBD1. There are 17 residues in the CDR3. After removal of 1 base from V and 5 bases from J, the junction contained 10 bases not matched to a gene. Germline lookup yields CDR1 MNHEY and CDR2 SMNVEV (reference sequence). DNA of the CDR3: TGTGCCAGCAGTTTATTCTCTTCCGGGACAGGTGACAATGAGCAGTTCTTC. Translated, it gives CASSLFSSGTGDNEQFF.

The chain joins TRBV24-1 to TRBJ1-1; no reliable D call. The germline CDR1 and CDR2 sequences are KGHDR and SFDVKD. The CDR3 is made up of 13 amino acids. V shed 3 bases and J shed 0 bases, with 4 bases lying between them. CDR3 DNA sequence: TGTGCCACCAGTGATCCAGTGAACACTGAAGCTTTCTTT. This sequence encodes CATSDPVNTEAFF.

The chain combines TRBV6-2 or TRBV6-3 with TRBJ1-2, with D possibly TRBD1 on 5 matching bases. The germline V gene has CDR1 MNHEY and CDR2 SVGEGT. The CDR3 runs to 17 residues. V was cut by 2 bases and J by 4 bases, with 20 bases left in between. In nucleotides, the CDR3 is TGTGCCAGCAGTTACAGTTTTCTCGCGGGGACGAGCTATGGCTACACCTTC. It specifies CASSYSFLAGTSYGYTF.

This clone has a handful of counts. The V call is TRBV5-1, the J call TRBJ2-1; 10 positions match TRBD2. CDR3 length: 16 residues. Germline CDR1 SGHRS, CDR2 YFSETQ. V lost 0 bases and J lost 5; bases outside the gene matches: 5. CDR3 in amino acids: CASSLGASGSNNEQFF. CDR3 DNA: TGCGCCAGCAGCTTGGGAGCTAGCGGGAGTAACAATGAGCAGTTCTTC.

The rearrangement joins TRBV19 to TRBJ2-3, with D possibly being TRBD1 (5 bases). The length of the CDR3 is 14 residues. With 5 bases removed from V and 9 bases from J, the gap between germline ends came to 18 bases. Per the germline V gene, CDR1 is LNHDA and CDR2 is SQIVND (reference sequence). The CDR3 nucleotides read TGTGCCAGTAGTCAGGACATACCTGCAATGACGCAGTATTTT. Translating gives CASSQDIPAMTQYF.

This clone showed up just once. The rearrangement links TRBV14 to TRBJ2-5, with TRBD1 identical over 8 bases. After removal of 4 bases from V and 2 bases from J, the junction contained 6 bases not matched to a gene. Germline CDR1 reads SGHDN; CDR2 reads FVKESK. This CDR3 spans 15 amino acids. CDR3 residues: CASSPQGAGQETQYF. The CDR3 nucleotides read TGTGCCAGCAGCCCCCAGGGGGCTGGGCAAGAGACCCAGTACTTC.

The rearrangement uses TRBV19 and TRBJ1-1; 8 bases align to TRBD1. CDR1 and CDR2 from the germline V gene are LNHDA and SQIVND (reference sequence). V was clipped by 5 bases and J by 5 bases; unmatched bases: 7. The CDR3 is made up of 14 amino acids. CDR3 in amino acids: CASSATGARTEAFF. CDR3 DNA: TGTGCCAGTAGTGCGACAGGGGCCCGGACTGAAGCTTTCTTT.

CDR3 protein: CASSLAAEGEETQYF. The CDR3 region has the DNA TGTGCCAGCAGCTTGGCGGCTGAGGGTGAGGAGACCCAGTACTTC. V is TRBV5-4 and J is TRBJ2-5, with D perhaps TRBD2 (5 bases). Per the germline V gene, CDR1 is SGHNT and CDR2 is YYREEE (reference sequence). The CDR3 runs 15 residues. The germline V and J ends were trimmed by 0 bases and 5 bases, with 14 bases remaining between them.

V is TRBV10-1 and J is TRBJ1-4, with 11 bases fitting TRBD1. This CDR3 contains 16 residues. Losses at the gene ends were 0 bases for V and 8 bases for J; bases not matched to a gene: 5. Per the germline V gene, CDR1 is WNHNN and CDR2 is SYGVQD (reference sequence). The DNA of the CDR3 is TGCGCCAGCAGTGAGTCTGGGACAGGGGGTGAAGAAAAACTGTTTTTT. It encodes CASSESGTGGEEKLFF.

This rearrangement joins TRBV6-5 to TRBJ2-1; 7 nucleotides agree with TRBD2. The CDR3 totals 14 residues. Germline V CDR1 and CDR2: MNHEY, SVGAGI. Losses at the gene ends were 7 bases for V and 1 base for J; bases not matched to a gene: 4. CDR3 in amino acids: CASIPSGSYNEQFF. CDR3 coding DNA: TGTGCCAGCATTCCTAGCGGATCCTACAATGAGCAGTTCTTC.

The chain joins TRBV23-1 to TRBJ2-7; D remains unclear. TRBV23-1 is an ORF; its function is uncertain. CDR3 length: 16 residues. V gave up 3 bases and J gave up 2 bases, with 17 bases separating them. The CDR3 bases are TGCGCCAGCAGTCACAATCCCCCCCAGGCGACCTACGAGCAGTACTTC. It encodes CASSHNPPQATYEQYF.

The rearrangement uses TRBV30 and TRBJ2-2; tentative D call: TRBD1 (5 bases). Trimming stripped 4 bases from V and 6 bases from J, with 15 bases between. The CDR3 contains 14 residues. Germline V gene sequence: CDR1 GTSNPN, CDR2 SVGIG (reference sequence). CDR3 in DNA: TGTGCCTGGACTCCTTACCGACAGTCCGGGGAGCTGTTTTTT. This encodes CAWTPYRQSGELFF. Together with reference TRBV30 and TRBJ2-2, the CDR3 gives the full variable domain: SQTIHQWPATLVQPVGSPLSLECTVEGTSNPNLYWYRQAAGRGLQLLFYSVGIGQISSEVPQNLSASRPQDRQFILSSKKLLLSDSGFYLCAWTPYRQSGELFFGEGSRLTVL.

The chain uses TRBV25-1 and TRBJ1-2; TRBD1 agrees at 8 bases. The length of the CDR3 is 15 residues. The V segment lost 1 base and the J segment 5 bases; nucleotides outside the gene matches: 6. The germline gives CDR1 MGHDK, CDR2 SYGVNS. CDR3 residues: CASSEWDRTFYGYTF. The CDR3 region has the DNA TGTGCCAGCAGTGAATGGGACAGGACGTTTTATGGCTACACCTTC.

This chain links TRBV18 with TRBJ2-2; TRBD2 matches at 10 bases. The CDR3 spans 17 residues. The germline V gene encodes CDR1 KGHSH and CDR2 LQKENI. V lost 0 bases and J lost 6; bases outside the gene matches: 7. The CDR3 coding sequence is TGTGCCAGCTCACCACCGAGGAGCGGGAGGGCCGCCGGGGAGCTGTTTTTT. Protein sequence: CASSPPRSGRAAGELFF. Supplemented by reference TRBV18 and TRBJ2-2, the full variable domain reads NAGVMQNPRHLVRRRGQEARLRCSPMKGHSHVYWYRQLPEEGLKFMVYLQKENIIDESGMPKERFSAEFPKEGPSILRIQQVVRGDSAAYFCASSPPRSGRAAGELFFGEGSRLTVL.

The gene calls are TRBV7-2 and TRBJ2-2; TRBD1 aligns across 7 bases. This CDR3 has 14 amino acids. Germline assignment: CDR1 SGHTA and CDR2 FQGNSA. Unmatched junction bases numbered 4, after V lost 3 bases and J lost 6 bases. Here the CDR3 reads CASSLTGLAGELFF. The CDR3 coding sequence is TGTGCCAGCAGCTTGACAGGGTTGGCCGGGGAGCTGTTTTTT.

The gene calls are TRBV9 and TRBJ1-5; 7 positions agree with TRBD1. The germline V gene encodes CDR1 SGDLS and CDR2 YYNGEE. V lost 4 bases and J lost 1; bases outside the gene matches: 2. The CDR3 loop spans 14 amino acids. CDR3 loop: CASSPGQSNQPQHF. The CDR3 region has the DNA TGTGCCAGCAGCCCGGGACAGAGCAATCAGCCCCAGCATTTT.